The 19 T cell receptor beta chains in this list originate from one sample, sequenced in a study of T cell changes during pregnancy in multiple sclerosis. The table came from immunoSEQ multiplex PCR; TCRdb's copy has only in-frame clones and leaves some out. The sample carries approximately 53,000 clones, around 94% recorded once. This specimen was CD4+ T cells from peripheral blood mononuclear cells, taken in the third trimester of pregnancy. The source is a female donor with multiple sclerosis, enrolled in a pregnancy study.

This clone was recorded only once. The V and J genes are TRBV9 and TRBJ1-1; TRBD1 agrees at 8 bases. Germline CDR1 SGDLS, CDR2 YYNGEE. V shed 3 bases and J 1 base; nucleotides not matched to a gene: 5. CDR3 size: 15 residues. The CDR3 DNA reads TGTGCCAGCAGCGCTCAGGGGGCTACGAACACTGAAGCTTTCTTT. This codes for CASSAQGATNTEAFF.

The rearrangement uses TRBV7-2 and TRBJ1-2; 7 bases align to TRBD1. Germline CDR1 is SGHTA and CDR2 is FQGNSA. V shed 3 bases and J 1 base; nucleotides not matched to a gene: 5. The CDR3 consists of 15 residues. CDR3 nucleotides: TGTGCCAGCAGCTTCGGGACAGCTAATAACTATGGCTACACCTTC. It specifies CASSFGTANNYGYTF.

This sequence joins TRBV14 and TRBJ2-5; 12 bases agree with TRBD2. V was pared by 1 base and J by 0 bases, with 6 bases of the junction left unmatched. Germline assignment: CDR1 SGHDN and CDR2 FVKESK. The CDR3 sequence is 18 residues long. The CDR3 loop reads CASSQGALAGGYQETQYF. The CDR3 DNA follows: TGTGCCAGCAGCCAAGGAGCGCTAGCGGGGGGGTACCAAGAGACCCAGTACTTC.

This sequence joins TRBV25-1 and TRBJ2-7, with 8 bases matching TRBD1. This CDR3 region has 14 residues. The V segment lost 2 bases and the J segment 3 bases; nucleotides outside the gene matches: 3. The V gene's germline CDR1 is MGHDK and CDR2 SYGVNS. CDR3 nucleotide sequence: TGTGCCAGCAGTGAACAGGGGGCGAACTACGAGCAGTACTTC. Its protein product is CASSEQGANYEQYF.

This clone came up once. The rearrangement uses TRBV6-1 and TRBJ2-7; no firm D call. Germline CDR1 is MNHNS and CDR2 is SASEGT. The ends were cut back, 1 base at V and 6 bases at J, with 16 bases in the middle. This CDR3 region has 15 residues. The CDR3, as DNA: TGTGCCAGCAGTGAAGTGAACCGAGGCTCTGTCGAGCAGTACTTC. This encodes CASSEVNRGSVEQYF.

The chain carries TRBV5-4 and TRBJ2-7, with 7 bases that match TRBD1. V was pared by 3 bases and J by 6 bases, with 12 bases of the junction left unmatched. Germline-derived CDR1 and CDR2 are SGHNT and YYREEE (reference sequence). This CDR3 has 15 amino acids. The CDR3 loop is CASSSRTGLGGEQYF. The CDR3 coding sequence is TGTGCCAGCAGCTCTAGGACAGGCCTAGGGGGCGAGCAGTACTTC.

The chain is built from TRBV9 and TRBJ2-5; D is perhaps TRBD1 (6 bases). The germline gives CDR1 SGDLS, CDR2 YYNGEE. V lost 4 bases and J lost 5, with 15 bases in between. This CDR3 is built from 14 residues. DNA for the CDR3: TGTGCCAGCAGCCAAGGACAGCCCGGGGAGACCCAGTACTTC. Protein: CASSQGQPGETQYF.

This sequence joins TRBV19 and TRBJ1-4, with TRBD1 matching 8 bases. The junction had 15 bases not matched to a gene; V was cut back by 2 bases and J by 10 bases. Germline assignment: CDR1 LNHDA and CDR2 SQIVND (reference sequence). The CDR3 loop spans 17 amino acids. The CDR3 coding sequence is TGTGCCAGTAGTATACCACTCCCTGGACAGGGCGCAGGAAAACTGTTTTTT. Protein product: CASSIPLPGQGAGKLFF.

The V call is TRBV4-3, the J call TRBJ1-6; D unclear. The CDR3 totals 13 residues. Germline V gene lookup returns CDR1 LGHNA and CDR2 YSLEER. Trimming took off 8 bases at V and 9 bases at J, with 14 bases between the two ends. CDR3 bases: TGCGCCAGCGCTCCAACGGTTGTTTCACCCCTCCACTTT. Protein: CASAPTVVSPLHF.

CDR3 DNA: TGTGCCAGCAGTGGACTAGCGGGGATCCAAGAGACCCAGTACTTC. This gives the protein CASSGLAGIQETQYF. The chain has TRBV9 and TRBJ2-5, with TRBD2 identical over 12 bases. With V trimmed by 5 bases and J by 1 base, 3 bases remained unmatched. The CDR3 has 15 residues. In germline, CDR1 is SGDLS, CDR2 YYNGEE. The full variable domain, rest sourced from reference TRBV9 and TRBJ2-5, is DSGVTQTPKHLITATGQRVTLRCSPRSGDLSVYWYQQSLDQGLQFLIQYYNGEERAKGNILERFSAQQFPDLHSELNLSSLELGDSALYFCASSGLAGIQETQYFGPGTRLLVL.

The V call is TRBV6-1, the J call TRBJ1-6, with no clear D. This CDR3 has 15 residues. Germline lookup yields CDR1 MNHNS and CDR2 SASEGT. V was pared by 2 bases and J by 2 bases, with 7 bases between. As DNA, the CDR3 is TGTGCCAGCAGTGAAAGGGAGGCCTATAATTCACCCCTCCACTTT. This codes for CASSEREAYNSPLHF.

V usage is TRBV5-1 and J usage is TRBJ1-1; 11 nucleotides line up with TRBD1. Germline assignment: CDR1 SGHRS and CDR2 YFSETQ. The CDR3 spans 15 residues. Unmatched junction bases numbered 6, after V lost 4 bases and J lost 4 bases. The CDR3 reads CASSIAGTGGTEAFF. The CDR3 bases are TGCGCCAGCAGCATCGCCGGGACAGGGGGCACTGAAGCTTTCTTT.

This clone was counted once. The gene calls are TRBV5-4 and TRBJ2-5; D perhaps matches TRBD2 (6 bases). V lost 1 base and J lost 2, with 12 bases in between. Germline CDR1 is SGHNT and CDR2 is YYREEE (reference sequence). CDR3 length: 15 amino acids. The CDR3 DNA reads TGTGCCAGCAGCTTGATTAGCGGCACGCAAGAGACCCAGTACTTC. Translation gives CASSLISGTQETQYF.

The chain combines TRBV4-1 with TRBJ1-1; D gene uncertain. CDR3 length equals 14 residues. V lost 3 bases and J lost 6, with 14 bases in between. Germline V gene sequence: CDR1 MGHRA, CDR2 YSYEKL. CDR3 bases: TGCGCCAGCAGCCAGCGATGGGCAAGGTCTGAAGCTTTCTTT. It encodes CASSQRWARSEAFF.

This clone was observed a few times. This chain joins TRBV4-2 and TRBJ1-2; 11 nucleotides align to TRBD1. The CDR3 spans 17 residues. Germline V gives CDR1 LGHNA, CDR2 YNFKEQ. V was pared by 1 base and J by 8 bases, with 12 bases of the junction left unmatched. This CDR3 reads CASSQVGQGALIYGYTF. The CDR3 nucleotides are TGTGCCAGCAGCCAAGTCGGACAGGGGGCGTTGATATACGGCTACACCTTC.

This clone appeared a single time. The V and J genes are TRBV10-1 and TRBJ2-6, with D perhaps TRBD2 (5 bases). The CDR3 runs to 16 residues. V lost 0 bases and J lost 2, with 8 bases in between. Germline CDR1 and CDR2: WNHNN and SYGVQD (reference sequence). CDR3 region: CASSESTRAGANVLTF. The CDR3, as DNA: TGCGCCAGCAGTGAGTCGACGAGGGCTGGGGCCAACGTCCTGACTTTC.

The rearrangement joins TRBV4-3 to TRBJ1-2; D perhaps matches TRBD1 (5 bases). This CDR3 is built from 15 residues. Per germline, CDR1 LGHNA and CDR2 YSLEER. With 0 bases removed from V and 8 bases from J, the gap between germline ends came to 16 bases. The CDR3 loop is CASSQEAGPFQGYTF. The CDR3 DNA sequence: TGCGCCAGCAGCCAAGAGGCGGGACCTTTCCAAGGCTACACCTTC.

This chain connects TRBV2 to TRBJ1-5; 7 bases map to TRBD1. The CDR3 consists of 15 residues. V was clipped by 6 bases and J by 5 bases; unmatched bases: 10. CDR1 is SNHLY and CDR2 is FYNNEI in the germline V gene. CDR3 in amino acids: CASSNDRAEYQPQHF. CDR3 bases: TGTGCCAGCAGCAACGACAGGGCAGAGTATCAGCCCCAGCATTTT.

The chain recombines TRBV7-2 with TRBJ2-2; TRBD1 matches at 7 bases. CDR1 is SGHTA and CDR2 is FQGNSA in the germline V gene. The CDR3 contains 16 residues. The junction had 6 bases not matched to a gene; V was cut back by 1 base and J by 4 bases. CDR3 in amino acids: CASSLGRDSPTGELFF. The DNA for the CDR3 is TGTGCCAGCAGCTTAGGTCGGGACAGCCCCACCGGGGAGCTGTTTTTT.